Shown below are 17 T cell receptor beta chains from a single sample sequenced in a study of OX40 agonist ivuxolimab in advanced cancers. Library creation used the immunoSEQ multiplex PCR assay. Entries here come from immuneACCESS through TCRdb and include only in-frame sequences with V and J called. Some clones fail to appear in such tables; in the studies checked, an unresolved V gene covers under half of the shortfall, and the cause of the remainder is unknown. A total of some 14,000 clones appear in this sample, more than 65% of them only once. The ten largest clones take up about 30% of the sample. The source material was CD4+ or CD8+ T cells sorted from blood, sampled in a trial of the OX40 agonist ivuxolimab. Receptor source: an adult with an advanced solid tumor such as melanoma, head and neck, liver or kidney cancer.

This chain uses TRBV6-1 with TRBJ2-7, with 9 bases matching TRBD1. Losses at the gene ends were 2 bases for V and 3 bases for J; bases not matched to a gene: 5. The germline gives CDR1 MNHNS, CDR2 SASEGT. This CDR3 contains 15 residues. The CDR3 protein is CASSEWGQGSYEQYF. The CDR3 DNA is TGTGCCAGCAGTGAATGGGGACAGGGAAGCTACGAGCAGTACTTC.

The DNA of the CDR3 is TGTGCCAGCAGCGACACCGGGACCTCAAAACTGTTTTTT. Translated: CASSDTGTSKLFF. The chain carries TRBV5-4 and TRBJ1-4; TRBD1 is a possible D gene (5 bases). Trimming took 4 bases from V and 10 from J, leaving 14 bases between them. CDR3 length equals 13 residues. The germline CDR1 and CDR2 sequences are SGHNT and YYREEE (reference sequence). Looking up the rest from reference TRBV5-4 and TRBJ1-4 gives the full variable domain: ETGVTQSPTHLIKTRGQQVTLRCSSQSGHNTVSWYQQALGQGPQFIFQYYREEENGRGNFPPRFSGLQFPNYSSELNVNALELDDSALYLCASSDTGTSKLFFGSGTQLSVL.

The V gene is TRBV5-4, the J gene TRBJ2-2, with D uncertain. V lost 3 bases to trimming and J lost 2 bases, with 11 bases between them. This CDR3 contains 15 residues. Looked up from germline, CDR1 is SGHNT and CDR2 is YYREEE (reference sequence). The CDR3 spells CASSSEVANTGELFF. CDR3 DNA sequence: TGTGCCAGCAGCTCCGAGGTGGCCAACACCGGGGAGCTGTTTTTT.

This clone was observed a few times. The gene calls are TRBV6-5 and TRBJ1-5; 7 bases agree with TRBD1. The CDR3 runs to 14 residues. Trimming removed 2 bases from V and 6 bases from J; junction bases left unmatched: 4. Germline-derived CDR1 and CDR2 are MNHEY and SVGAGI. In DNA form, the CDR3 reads TGTGCCAGCAGTTACAGGGGGCTTGGTCAGCCCCAGCATTTT. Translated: CASSYRGLGQPQHF.

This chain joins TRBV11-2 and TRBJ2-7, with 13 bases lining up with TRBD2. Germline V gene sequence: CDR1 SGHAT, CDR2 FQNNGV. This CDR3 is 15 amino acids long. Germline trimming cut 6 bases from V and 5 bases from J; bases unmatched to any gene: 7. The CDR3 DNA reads TGTGCCAGCAGGGAAGGACTAGCGGGAGTCCACGAGCAGTACTTC. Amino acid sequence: CASREGLAGVHEQYF.

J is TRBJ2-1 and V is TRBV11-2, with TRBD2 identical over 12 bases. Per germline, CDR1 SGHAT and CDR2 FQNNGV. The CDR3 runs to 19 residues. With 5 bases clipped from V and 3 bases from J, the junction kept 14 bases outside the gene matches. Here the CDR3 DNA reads TGTGCCAGCAGCCCTCGTCCTCGACTAGCGGGAGAGGACTACAATGAGCAGTTCTTC. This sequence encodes CASSPRPRLAGEDYNEQFF.

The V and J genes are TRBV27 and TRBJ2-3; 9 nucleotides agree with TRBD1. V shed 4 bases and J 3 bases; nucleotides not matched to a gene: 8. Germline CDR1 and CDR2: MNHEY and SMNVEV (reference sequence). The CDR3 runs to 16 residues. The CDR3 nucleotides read TGTGCCAGCAGTTGGGATATGACAGGGGGTACAGATACGCAGTATTTT. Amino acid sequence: CASSWDMTGGTDTQYF.

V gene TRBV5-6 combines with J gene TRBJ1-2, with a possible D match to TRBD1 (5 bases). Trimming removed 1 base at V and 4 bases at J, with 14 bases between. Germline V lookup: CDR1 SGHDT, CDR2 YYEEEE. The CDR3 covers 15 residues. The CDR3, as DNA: TGTGCCAGCAGCTTGAGGTCAGGGAGCCTCTATGGCTACACCTTC. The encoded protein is CASSLRSGSLYGYTF.

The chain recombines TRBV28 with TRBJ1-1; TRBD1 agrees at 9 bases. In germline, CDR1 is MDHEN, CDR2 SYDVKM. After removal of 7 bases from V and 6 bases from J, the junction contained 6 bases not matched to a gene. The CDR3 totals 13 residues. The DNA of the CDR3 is TGTGCCAGCAAAGGACAGGGGAAGCCTGAAGCTTTCTTT. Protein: CASKGQGKPEAFF.

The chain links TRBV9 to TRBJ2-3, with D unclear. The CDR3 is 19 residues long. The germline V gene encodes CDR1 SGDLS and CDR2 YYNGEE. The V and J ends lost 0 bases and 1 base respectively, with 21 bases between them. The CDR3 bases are TGTGCCAGCAGCGTAGATTATTCGTGGCCTCAACGCGGCACAGATACGCAGTATTTT. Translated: CASSVDYSWPQRGTDTQYF.

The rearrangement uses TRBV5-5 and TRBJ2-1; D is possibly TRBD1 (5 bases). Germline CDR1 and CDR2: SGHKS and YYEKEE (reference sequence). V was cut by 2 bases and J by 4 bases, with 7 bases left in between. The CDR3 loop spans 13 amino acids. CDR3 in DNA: TGTGCCAGCAGCTTACCAGGGTACAATGAGCAGTTCTTC. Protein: CASSLPGYNEQFF.

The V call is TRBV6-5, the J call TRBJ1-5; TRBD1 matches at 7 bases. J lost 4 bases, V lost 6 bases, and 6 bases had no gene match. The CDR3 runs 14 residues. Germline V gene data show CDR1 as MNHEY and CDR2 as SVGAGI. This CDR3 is CASRRTGRNQPQHF. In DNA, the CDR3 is TGTGCCAGCAGACGGACAGGACGAAATCAGCCCCAGCATTTT.

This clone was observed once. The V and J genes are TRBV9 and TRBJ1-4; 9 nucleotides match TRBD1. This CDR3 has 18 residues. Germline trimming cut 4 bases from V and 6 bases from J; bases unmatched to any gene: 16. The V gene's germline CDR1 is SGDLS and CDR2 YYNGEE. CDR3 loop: CASSKTGTGNLGDEKLFF. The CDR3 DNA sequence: TGTGCCAGCAGCAAAACCGGGACAGGGAATCTTGGGGATGAAAAACTGTTTTTT.

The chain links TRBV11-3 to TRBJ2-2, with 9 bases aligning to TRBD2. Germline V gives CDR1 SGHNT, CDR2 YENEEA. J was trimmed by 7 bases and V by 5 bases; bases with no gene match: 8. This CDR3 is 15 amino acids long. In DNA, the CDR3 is TGTGCCAGCAGCCCCGGGGTAGCGGGAGTCGGGGAGCTGTTTTTT. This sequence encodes CASSPGVAGVGELFF.

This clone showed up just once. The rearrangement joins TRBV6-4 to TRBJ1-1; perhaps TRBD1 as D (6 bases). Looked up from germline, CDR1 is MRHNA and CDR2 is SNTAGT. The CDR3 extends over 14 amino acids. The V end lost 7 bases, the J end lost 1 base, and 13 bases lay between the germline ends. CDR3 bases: TGTGCCAGCAAACCGGGACATTCGAACACTGAAGCTTTCTTT. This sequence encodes CASKPGHSNTEAFF.

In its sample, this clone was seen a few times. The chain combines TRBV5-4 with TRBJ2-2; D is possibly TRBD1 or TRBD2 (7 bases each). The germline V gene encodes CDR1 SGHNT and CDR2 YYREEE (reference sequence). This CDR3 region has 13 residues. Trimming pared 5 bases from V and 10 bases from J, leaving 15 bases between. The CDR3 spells CASRLAGGEELFF. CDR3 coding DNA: TGTGCCAGCAGGCTTGCAGGGGGGGAGGAGCTGTTTTTT.

The CDR3 bases are TGCAGCGTCCCGGGACAGGGCTACGAGCAGTACTTC. Translation: CSVPGQGYEQYF. The gene calls are TRBV29-1 and TRBJ2-7; 9 nucleotides agree with TRBD1. After removal of 6 bases from V and 3 bases from J, the junction contained 3 bases not matched to a gene. CDR3 size: 12 residues. CDR1 and CDR2 from the germline V gene are SQVTM and ANQGSEA.